This TCR beta chain was identified in a study of post-analysis software for immune sequencing data. V was pared by 2 bases and J by 2 bases, with 11 bases between. The CDR3 totals 15 residues. The V gene's germline CDR1 is SGHTA and CDR2 FQGNSA. In this sample, this clonotype turned up a few times. The antigen is undetermined. Study outcomes and limitations: Controls showed lower frequencies than patients for roughly 5 TRBV segments, and TRBV5-6, TRBV5-1 and TRBV20-1 were among these.

Carried by the TCR beta cDNA libraries were unique molecular identifiers. Using its own MiXCR run on the PCR reads, TCRdb lists one record per CDR3 protein. The repertoire holds a few hundred thousand distinct CDR3 sequences, with around 34% as singletons. The chain uses TRBV7-2 and TRBJ2-3; a possible D gene is TRBD1 (6 bases). Material for sequencing was blood. This receptor was identified in a girl between 2 and 17 years old with multiple sclerosis. The CDR3 region is CASSLQGQLTDTQYF. The DNA for the CDR3 is TGTGCCAGCAGCTTACAAGGACAGCTCACAGATACGCAGTATTTT.